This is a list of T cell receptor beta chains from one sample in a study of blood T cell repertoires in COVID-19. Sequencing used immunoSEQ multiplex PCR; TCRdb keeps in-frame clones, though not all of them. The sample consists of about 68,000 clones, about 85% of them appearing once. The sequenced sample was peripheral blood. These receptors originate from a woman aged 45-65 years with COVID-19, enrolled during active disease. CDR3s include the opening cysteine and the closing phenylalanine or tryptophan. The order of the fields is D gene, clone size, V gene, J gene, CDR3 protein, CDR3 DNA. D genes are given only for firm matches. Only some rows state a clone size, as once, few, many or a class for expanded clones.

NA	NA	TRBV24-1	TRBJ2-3	CATSDLQGLSTDTQYF	TGTGCCACCAGTGATTTGCAGGGCCTCAGCACAGATACGCAGTATTTT
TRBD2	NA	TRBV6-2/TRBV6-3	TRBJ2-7	CASSPGGLAGAYEQYF	TGTGCCAGCAGCCCTGGGGGACTAGCGGGGGCCTACGAGCAGTACTTC
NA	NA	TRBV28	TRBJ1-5	CASSPTDGGNQPQHF	TGTGCCAGCAGCCCAACAGACGGGGGGAATCAGCCCCAGCATTTT
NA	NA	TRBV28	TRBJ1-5	CASSLLQSGRIQPQHF	TGTGCCAGCAGTTTATTACAGTCAGGGAGGATTCAGCCCCAGCATTTT
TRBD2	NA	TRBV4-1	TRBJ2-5	CASSQIAGGETQYF	TGCGCCAGCAGCCAAATAGCGGGAGGAGAGACCCAGTACTTC
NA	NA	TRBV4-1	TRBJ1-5	CASSQRSGQGQPQHF	TGCGCCAGCAGCCAGCGATCAGGGCAAGGTCAGCCCCAGCATTTT
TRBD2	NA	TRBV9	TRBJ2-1	CASSEGLAGEQFF	TGTGCCAGCAGCGAAGGACTAGCGGGTGAGCAGTTCTTC
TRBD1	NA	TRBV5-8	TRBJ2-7	CASSLGTGYLYEQYF	TGTGCCAGCAGCTTGGGGACAGGGTATCTATACGAGCAGTACTTC
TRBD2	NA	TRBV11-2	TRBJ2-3	CASSLGRGSGRVDTQYF	TGTGCCAGCAGCTTAGGCCGGGGTAGCGGGAGGGTTGATACGCAGTATTTT
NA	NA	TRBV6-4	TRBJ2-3	CASSDTIQDTQYF	TGTGCCAGCAGTGATACAATCCAAGATACGCAGTATTTT
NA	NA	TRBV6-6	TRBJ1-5	CAIDQGKVNSNQPQHF	TGTGCCATCGATCAGGGGAAGGTTAATAGCAATCAGCCCCAGCATTTT
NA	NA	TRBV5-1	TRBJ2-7	CASSFGDISYEQYF	TGCGCCAGCAGCTTTGGTGACATTTCCTACGAGCAGTACTTC
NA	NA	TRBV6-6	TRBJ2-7	CASKYKASSYEQYF	TGTGCCAGCAAGTATAAGGCTAGCTCCTACGAGCAGTACTTC
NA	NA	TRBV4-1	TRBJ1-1	CASSQVRGLRNTEAFF	TGCGCCAGCAGCCAAGTCAGGGGTCTTCGGAACACTGAAGCTTTCTTT
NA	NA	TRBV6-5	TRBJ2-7	CASSYVLAPPYEQYF	TGTGCCAGCAGTTACGTTCTAGCGCCTCCCTACGAGCAGTACTTC
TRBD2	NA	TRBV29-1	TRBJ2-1	CSVSTSGRMSEQFF	TGCAGCGTCTCGACTAGCGGTAGAATGAGCGAGCAGTTCTTC
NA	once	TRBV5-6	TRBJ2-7	CASSFGSGEQYF	TGTGCCAGCAGCTTTGGCTCGGGTGAGCAGTACTTC
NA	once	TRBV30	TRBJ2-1	CAYSRHNLGIEQFF	TGTGCCTACTCCAGACATAACCTGGGCATTGAGCAGTTCTTC
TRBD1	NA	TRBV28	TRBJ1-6	CASSSGQHNSPLHF	TGTGCCAGCAGTTCGGGACAGCATAATTCACCCCTCCACTTT
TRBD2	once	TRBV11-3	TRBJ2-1	CASSSRLAGIDYNEQFF	TGTGCCAGCAGCTCCCGACTAGCGGGGATAGACTACAATGAGCAGTTCTTC
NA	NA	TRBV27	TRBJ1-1	CASSLSRGIDTEAFF	TGTGCCAGCAGTTTATCTCGGGGGATCGACACTGAAGCTTTCTTT
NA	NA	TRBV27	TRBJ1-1	CASSFLNVAMNTEAFF	TGTGCCAGCAGTTTTCTGAACGTAGCCATGAACACTGAAGCTTTCTTT
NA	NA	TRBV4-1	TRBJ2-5	CASSQGARGGETQYF	TGCGCCAGCAGCCAAGGTGCCAGGGGCGGGGAGACCCAGTACTTC
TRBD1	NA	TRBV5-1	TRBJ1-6	CASSSGAGGWNSPLHF	TGCGCCAGCAGCTCGGGGGCAGGGGGCTGGAATTCACCCCTCCACTTT
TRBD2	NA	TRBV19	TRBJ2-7	CASSKLAGSSYEQYF	TGTGCCAGTAGTAAACTAGCGGGAAGTTCCTACGAGCAGTACTTC
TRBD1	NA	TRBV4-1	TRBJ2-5	CASSQTGVIETQYF	TGCGCCAGCAGCCAGACAGGGGTTATTGAGACCCAGTACTTC
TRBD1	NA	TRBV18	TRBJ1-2	CASSPDVTGGTGYTF	TGTGCCAGCTCACCGGACGTGACAGGGGGTACGGGCTACACCTTC
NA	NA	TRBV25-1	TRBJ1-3	CASNSPGTGNTIYF	TGTGCCAGCAACTCTCCGGGGACTGGAAACACCATATATTTT
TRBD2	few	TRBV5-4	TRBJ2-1	CASSLVAGVSNEQFF	TGTGCCAGCAGCTTGGTAGCGGGAGTCTCCAATGAGCAGTTCTTC
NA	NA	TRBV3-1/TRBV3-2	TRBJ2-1	CASSYSRFRRVYNEQFF	TGTGCCAGCAGCTACAGTCGGTTTCGCCGAGTTTACAATGAGCAGTTCTTC
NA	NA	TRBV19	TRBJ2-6	CASSTPGSISGANVLTF	TGTGCCAGTAGTACCCCGGGTTCCATCTCTGGGGCCAACGTCCTGACTTTC
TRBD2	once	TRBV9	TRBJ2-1	CASSRGGSYNEQFF	TGTGCCAGCAGTAGGGGAGGGTCCTACAATGAGCAGTTCTTC
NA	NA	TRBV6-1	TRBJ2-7	CASSEGGYEQYF	TGTGCCAGCAGTGAGGGCGGGTACGAGCAGTACTTC
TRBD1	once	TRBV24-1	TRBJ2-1	CATSLGQGASTYNEQFF	TGTGCCACCAGCTTGGGACAGGGGGCTTCCACCTACAATGAGCAGTTCTTC
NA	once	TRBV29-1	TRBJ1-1	CSVAVGGRTEAFF	TGCAGCGTTGCGGTTGGGGGCAGGACTGAAGCTTTCTTT
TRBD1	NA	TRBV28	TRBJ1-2	CASSSPSEQGAGGYTF	TGTGCCAGCAGTTCCCCCTCGGAGCAGGGGGCGGGTGGCTACACCTTC
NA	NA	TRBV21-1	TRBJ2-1	CASKGENEQFF	TGTGCCAGCAAGGGGGAGAATGAGCAGTTCTTC
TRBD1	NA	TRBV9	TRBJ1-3	CASSGATGGPGNTIYF	TGTGCCAGCAGCGGCGCGACAGGGGGCCCCGGAAACACCATATATTTT
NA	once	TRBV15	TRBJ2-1	CATSRDRYEQFF	TGTGCCACCAGCAGAGACAGGTATGAGCAGTTCTTC
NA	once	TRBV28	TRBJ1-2	CASSLPLPTANYGYTF	TGTGCCAGCAGTTTACCACTCCCCACCGCTAACTATGGCTACACCTTC
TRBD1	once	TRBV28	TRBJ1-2	CASSLSTGGARAGYTF	TGTGCCAGCAGTTTATCAACAGGGGGCGCGAGGGCTGGCTACACCTTC
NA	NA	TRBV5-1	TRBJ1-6	CASSLGIDSPLHF	TGCGCCAGCAGCTTGGGTATCGATTCACCCCTCCACTTT
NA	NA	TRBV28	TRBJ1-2	CASSLAGGNYGYTF	TGTGCCAGCAGTTTGGCAGGCGGGAACTATGGCTACACCTTC
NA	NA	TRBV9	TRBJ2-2	CASTHSRTATGELFF	TGTGCCAGCACCCACTCGAGGACAGCCACCGGGGAGCTGTTTTTT
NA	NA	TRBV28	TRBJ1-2	CASSLKALGGYGYTF	TGTGCCAGCAGTTTAAAGGCCCTCGGAGGTTATGGCTACACCTTC
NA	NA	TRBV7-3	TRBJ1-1	CASSLMYFRGRRMNTEAFF	TGTGCCAGCAGCTTAATGTATTTCCGGGGGAGACGGATGAACACTGAAGCTTTCTTT
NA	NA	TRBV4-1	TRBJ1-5	CASSQVGEPQHF	TGCGCCAGCAGCCAAGTCGGGGAGCCCCAGCATTTT
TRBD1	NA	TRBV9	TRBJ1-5	CASSLPGQGAHQPQHF	TGTGCCAGCAGCCTTCCGGGACAGGGGGCGCATCAGCCCCAGCATTTT